The clone carrying this TCR beta chain was observed at least ten times. These data originate in a study of patients and donors after allogeneic stem cell transplantation. TCRdb itself ran the RT-PCR reads through MiXCR, one entry per CDR3 protein. The sample has 200,000 to 250,000 distinct CDR3 sequences; roughly 15% are singletons. The V and J ends lost 0 bases and 6 bases respectively, with 9 bases between them. Germline V gene lookup returns CDR1 MGHRA and CDR2 YSYEKL. The CDR3 runs to 13 residues. The sequenced sample was blood, either unsorted or a sorted T cell fraction (not recorded which). This sequence originates from a human donor who was either an allogeneic HSCT recipient or a stem cell or donor lymphocyte infusion donor (not recorded which). It is not recorded whose cells these are; they may come from a transplant donor. The chain joins TRBV4-1 to TRBJ2-7; the D gene is possibly TRBD1 (6 bases). CDR3 nucleotides: TGCGCCAGCAGCCAAGATCCAGGGGTCGAGCAGTACTTC. Protein product: CASSQDPGVEQYF.